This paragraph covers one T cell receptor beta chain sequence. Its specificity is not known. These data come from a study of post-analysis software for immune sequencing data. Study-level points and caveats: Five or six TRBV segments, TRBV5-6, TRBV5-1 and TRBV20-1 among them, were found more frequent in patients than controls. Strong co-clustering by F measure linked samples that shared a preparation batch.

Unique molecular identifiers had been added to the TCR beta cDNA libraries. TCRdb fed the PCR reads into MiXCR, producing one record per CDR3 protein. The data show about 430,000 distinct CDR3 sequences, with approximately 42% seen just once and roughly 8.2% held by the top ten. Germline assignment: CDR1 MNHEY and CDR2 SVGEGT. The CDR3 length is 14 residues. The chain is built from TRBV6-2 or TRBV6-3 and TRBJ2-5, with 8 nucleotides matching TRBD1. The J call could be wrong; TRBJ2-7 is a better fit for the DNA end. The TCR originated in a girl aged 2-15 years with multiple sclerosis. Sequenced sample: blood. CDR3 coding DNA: TGTGCCAGCTCCATCCGACAGGGGTCCTACGAGCAGTACTTC. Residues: CASSIRQGSYEQYF.